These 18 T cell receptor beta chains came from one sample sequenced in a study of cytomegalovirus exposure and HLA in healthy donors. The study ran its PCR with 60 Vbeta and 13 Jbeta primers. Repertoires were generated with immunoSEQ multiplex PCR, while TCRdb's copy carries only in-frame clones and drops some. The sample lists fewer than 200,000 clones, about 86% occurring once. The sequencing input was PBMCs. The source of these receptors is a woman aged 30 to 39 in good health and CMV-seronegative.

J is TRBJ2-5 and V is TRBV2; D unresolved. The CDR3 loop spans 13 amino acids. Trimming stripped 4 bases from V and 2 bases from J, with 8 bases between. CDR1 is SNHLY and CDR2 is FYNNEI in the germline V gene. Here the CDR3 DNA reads TGTGCCAGCAGTGGAATAGAACAAGAGACCCAGTACTTC. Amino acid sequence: CASSGIEQETQYF.

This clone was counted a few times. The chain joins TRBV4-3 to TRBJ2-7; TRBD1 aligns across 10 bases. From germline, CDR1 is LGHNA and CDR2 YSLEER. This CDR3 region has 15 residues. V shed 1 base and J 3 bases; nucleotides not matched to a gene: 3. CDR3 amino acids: CASSQGQGAFYEQYF. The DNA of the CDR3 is TGCGCCAGCAGCCAAGGACAGGGGGCGTTCTACGAGCAGTACTTC.

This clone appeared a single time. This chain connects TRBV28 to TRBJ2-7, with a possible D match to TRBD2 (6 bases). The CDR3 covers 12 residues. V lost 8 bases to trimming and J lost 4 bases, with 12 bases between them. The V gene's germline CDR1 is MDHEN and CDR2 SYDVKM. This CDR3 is CASFRGSYEQYF. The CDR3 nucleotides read TGTGCCAGCTTCCGGGGGTCGTACGAGCAGTACTTC.

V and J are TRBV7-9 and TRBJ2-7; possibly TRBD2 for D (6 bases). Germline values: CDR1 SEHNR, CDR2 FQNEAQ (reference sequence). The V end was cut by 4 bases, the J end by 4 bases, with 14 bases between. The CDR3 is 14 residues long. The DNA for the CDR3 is TGTGCCAGCAGCTCGGGACGGGGGTGGTACGAGCAGTACTTC. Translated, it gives CASSSGRGWYEQYF.

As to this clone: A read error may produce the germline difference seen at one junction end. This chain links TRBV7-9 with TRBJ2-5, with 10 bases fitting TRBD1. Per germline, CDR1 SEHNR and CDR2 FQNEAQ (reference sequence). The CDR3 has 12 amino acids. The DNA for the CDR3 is TGTTCCAGCAGCTACTCAGGGGGGACAGGGGACTTC. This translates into CSSSYSGGTGDF.

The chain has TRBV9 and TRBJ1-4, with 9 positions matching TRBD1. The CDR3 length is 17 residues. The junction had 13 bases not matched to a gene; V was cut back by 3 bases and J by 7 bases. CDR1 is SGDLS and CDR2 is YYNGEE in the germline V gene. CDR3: CASSAGDRDPMREKLFF. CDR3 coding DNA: TGTGCCAGCAGCGCAGGGGACAGGGATCCCATGCGTGAAAAACTGTTTTTT.

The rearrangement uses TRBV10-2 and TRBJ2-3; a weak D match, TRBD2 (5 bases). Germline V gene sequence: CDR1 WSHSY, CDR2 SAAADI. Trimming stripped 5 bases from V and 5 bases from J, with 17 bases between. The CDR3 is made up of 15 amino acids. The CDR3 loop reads CASSYVGASGDTQYF. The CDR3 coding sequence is TGCGCCAGCAGTTATGTGGGAGCATCGGGAGATACGCAGTATTTT.

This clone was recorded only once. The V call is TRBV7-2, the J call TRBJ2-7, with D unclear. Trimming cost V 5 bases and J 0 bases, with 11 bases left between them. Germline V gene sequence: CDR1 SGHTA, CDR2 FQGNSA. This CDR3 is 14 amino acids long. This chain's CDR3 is CASSRGSFSYEQYF. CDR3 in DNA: TGTGCCAGCAGCCGCGGATCTTTCTCCTACGAGCAGTACTTC.

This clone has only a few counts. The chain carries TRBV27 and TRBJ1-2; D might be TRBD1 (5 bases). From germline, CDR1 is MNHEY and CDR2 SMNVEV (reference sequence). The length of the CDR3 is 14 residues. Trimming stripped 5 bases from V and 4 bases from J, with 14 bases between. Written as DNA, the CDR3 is TGTGCCAGCAGTCCTACCGGGGGGGTCTATGGCTACACCTTC. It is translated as CASSPTGGVYGYTF.

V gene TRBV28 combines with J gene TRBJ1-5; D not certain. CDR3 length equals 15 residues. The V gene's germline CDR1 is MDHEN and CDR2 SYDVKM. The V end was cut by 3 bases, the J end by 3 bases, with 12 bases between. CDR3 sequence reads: CASSFRLQVNQPQHF. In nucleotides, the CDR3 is TGTGCCAGCAGTTTTCGTTTGCAGGTCAATCAGCCCCAGCATTTT.

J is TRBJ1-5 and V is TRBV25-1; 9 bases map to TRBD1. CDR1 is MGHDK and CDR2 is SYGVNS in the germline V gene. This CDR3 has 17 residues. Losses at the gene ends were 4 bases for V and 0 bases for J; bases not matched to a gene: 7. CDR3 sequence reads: CASSGSGTGYSNQPQHF. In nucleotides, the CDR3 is TGTGCCAGCAGTGGGTCCGGGACAGGGTATAGCAATCAGCCCCAGCATTTT.

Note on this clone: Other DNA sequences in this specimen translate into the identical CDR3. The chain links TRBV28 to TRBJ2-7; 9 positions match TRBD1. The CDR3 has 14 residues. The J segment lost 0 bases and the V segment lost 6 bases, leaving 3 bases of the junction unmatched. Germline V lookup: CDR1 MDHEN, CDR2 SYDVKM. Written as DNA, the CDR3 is TGTGCCAGCAGGCCGACAGGGGGCTCCTACGAGCAGTACTTC. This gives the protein CASRPTGGSYEQYF.

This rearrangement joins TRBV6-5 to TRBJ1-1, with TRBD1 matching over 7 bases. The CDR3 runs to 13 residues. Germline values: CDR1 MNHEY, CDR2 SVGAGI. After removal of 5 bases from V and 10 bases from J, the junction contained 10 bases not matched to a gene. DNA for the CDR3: TGTGCCAGCAGTCCGACAGGGCTTCGTAGAGCTTTCTTT. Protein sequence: CASSPTGLRRAFF.

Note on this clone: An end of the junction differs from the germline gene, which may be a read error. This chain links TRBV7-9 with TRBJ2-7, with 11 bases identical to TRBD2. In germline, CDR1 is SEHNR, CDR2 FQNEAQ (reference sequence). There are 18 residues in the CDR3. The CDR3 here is CSSSSTTTSGTVWGEQYF. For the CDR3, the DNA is TGTTCCAGCAGCTCAACTACGACTAGCGGGACCGTATGGGGCGAGCAGTACTTC.

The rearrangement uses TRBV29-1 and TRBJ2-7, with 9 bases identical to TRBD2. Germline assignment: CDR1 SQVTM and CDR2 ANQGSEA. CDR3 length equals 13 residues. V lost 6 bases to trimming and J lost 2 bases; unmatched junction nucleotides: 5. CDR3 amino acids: CSVGTSQAYEQYF. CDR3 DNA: TGCAGCGTGGGGACTAGCCAAGCCTACGAGCAGTACTTC.

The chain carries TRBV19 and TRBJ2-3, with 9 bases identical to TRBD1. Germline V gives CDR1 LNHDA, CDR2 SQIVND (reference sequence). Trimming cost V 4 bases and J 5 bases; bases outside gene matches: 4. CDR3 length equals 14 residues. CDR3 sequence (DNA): TGTGCCAGTAGTAGGACAGGGGAAATAGATACGCAGTATTTT. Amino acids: CASSRTGEIDTQYF.

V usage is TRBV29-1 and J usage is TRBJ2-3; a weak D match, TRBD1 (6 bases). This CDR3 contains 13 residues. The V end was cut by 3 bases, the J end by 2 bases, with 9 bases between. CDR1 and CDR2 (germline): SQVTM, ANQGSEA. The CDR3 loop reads CSVETGPTDTQYF. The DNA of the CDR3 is TGCAGCGTTGAGACAGGACCCACAGATACGCAGTATTTT.

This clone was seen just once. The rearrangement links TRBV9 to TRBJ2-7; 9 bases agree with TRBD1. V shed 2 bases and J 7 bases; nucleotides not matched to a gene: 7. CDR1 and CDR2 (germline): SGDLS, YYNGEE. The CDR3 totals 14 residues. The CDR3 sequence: CASSVWDRDLEQYF. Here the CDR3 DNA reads TGTGCCAGCAGCGTGTGGGACAGGGACTTGGAGCAGTACTTC.